The rows below give T cell receptor beta chains drawn from one sample of a study of blood T cell repertoires in COVID-19. This table comes from immunoSEQ multiplex PCR, and its TCRdb copy is limited to in-frame clones, with some not included. The sample includes 200,000 to 250,000 clones, 82% seen only once; the top ten take about 3.7%. Sequenced: PBMCs or T cells enriched from blood (not recorded which). The source is a woman aged 55-69 years who had recovered from COVID-19. The CDR3 runs from the conserved cysteine through the conserved F or W. Each record gives: J gene, D gene, V gene, clone size, CDR3 protein, CDR3 DNA. D genes are given only for firm matches. The size of a clone is reported for some rows only, either as once, few or many, or as a class for expanded clones.

J: TRBJ1-4; D: NA; V: TRBV28; size: NA; CDR3: CASSYSGGFWELFF; DNA: TGTGCCAGCAGTTATTCGGGGGGTTTTTGGGAACTGTTTTTT
J: TRBJ1-1; D: TRBD1; V: TRBV5-1; size: NA; CDR3: CASSWDRENTEAFF; DNA: TGCGCCAGCAGCTGGGACAGGGAGAACACTGAAGCTTTCTTT
J: TRBJ1-1; D: NA; V: TRBV11-2; size: NA; CDR3: CASSSSTEMNTEAFF; DNA: TGTGCCAGCAGCTCCTCGACAGAGATGAACACTGAAGCTTTCTTT
J: TRBJ2-1; D: NA; V: TRBV11-3; size: NA; CDR3: CASSPDSLIDEQFF; DNA: TGTGCCAGCAGCCCCGACTCTTTGATCGATGAGCAGTTCTTC
J: TRBJ2-7; D: NA; V: TRBV28; size: NA; CDR3: CASLSPGLSGEQYF; DNA: TGTGCCAGCCTATCTCCTGGATTGAGCGGCGAGCAGTACTTC
J: TRBJ2-3; D: NA; V: TRBV6-2/TRBV6-3; size: NA; CDR3: CASSYVDGGGAFWDRTDTQYF; DNA: TGTGCCAGCAGTTACGTCGACGGCGGAGGGGCTTTTTGGGATAGGACAGATACGCAGTATTTT
J: TRBJ2-7; D: NA; V: TRBV5-1; size: few; CDR3: CASSSVTYEQYF; DNA: TGCGCCAGCAGCTCCGTAACCTACGAGCAGTACTTC
J: TRBJ2-5; D: NA; V: TRBV2; size: NA; CDR3: CASSESRAQETQYF; DNA: TGTGCCAGCAGTGAATCTCGAGCCCAAGAGACCCAGTACTTC
J: TRBJ2-7; D: NA; V: TRBV5-1; size: few; CDR3: CASSSAGQSYEQYF; DNA: TGCGCCAGCAGCTCAGCCGGACAGTCCTACGAGCAGTACTTC
J: TRBJ2-7; D: NA; V: TRBV29-1; size: NA; CDR3: CSASPSGTPTYEQYF; DNA: TGCAGCGCTTCTCCTTCCGGGACTCCCACCTACGAGCAGTACTTC
J: TRBJ2-7; D: NA; V: TRBV27; size: NA; CDR3: CASSFRAGSTLYEQYF; DNA: TGTGCCAGCAGTTTCCGAGCCGGGTCCACCCTTTACGAGCAGTACTTC
J: TRBJ1-2; D: NA; V: TRBV5-6; size: NA; CDR3: CASSLMTPGYGYTF; DNA: TGTGCCAGCAGCTTGATGACACCAGGCTATGGCTACACCTTC
J: TRBJ2-6; D: NA; V: TRBV7-6; size: NA; CDR3: CASSLDTSGANVLTF; DNA: TGTGCCAGCAGCTTGGACACCTCTGGGGCCAACGTCCTGACTTTC
J: TRBJ1-2; D: NA; V: TRBV2; size: NA; CDR3: CASRSDYGYTF; DNA: TGTGCCAGCAGGTCCGACTATGGCTACACCTTC
J: TRBJ2-3; D: NA; V: TRBV11-3; size: NA; CDR3: CASSPRRGSTDTQYF; DNA: TGTGCCAGCAGCCCCCGCCGAGGGAGCACAGATACGCAGTATTTT
J: TRBJ2-2; D: NA; V: TRBV11-1; size: NA; CDR3: CASTPGRHGELFF; DNA: TGTGCCAGCACCCCTGGCCGCCACGGGGAGCTGTTTTTT
J: TRBJ2-3; D: NA; V: TRBV10-3; size: NA; CDR3: CAISDWESADTQYF; DNA: TGTGCCATCAGTGATTGGGAGTCCGCAGATACGCAGTATTTT
J: TRBJ2-2; D: TRBD1; V: TRBV7-2; size: NA; CDR3: CASRKDGTGGGELFF; DNA: TGTGCCAGCAGAAAAGACGGGACAGGGGGCGGGGAGCTGTTTTTT